One sample yielded the 32 T cell receptor beta chains listed below, sequenced in a study of technical replicates of blood from a handful of donors. Repertoires were generated with immunoSEQ multiplex PCR, while TCRdb's copy carries only in-frame clones and drops some. The profile covers about 80,000 clones, with around 97% appearing a single time and over 0.15% taken by the ten largest. The sample comprised T cells isolated from PBMCs. The receptors were gathered from a human donor in good health.

As DNA, the CDR3 is TGTGCCAGCAGTGAACAGGGACAGAATAGCAATCAGCCCCAGCATTTT. Amino acids: CASSEQGQNSNQPQHF. The chain has TRBV6-1 and TRBJ1-5; 7 bases are shared with TRBD1. Germline loops: CDR1 MNHNS, CDR2 SASEGT. V lost 2 bases, J lost 0 bases, and 4 bases stayed unmatched. The CDR3 is made up of 16 amino acids.

V gene TRBV2 combines with J gene TRBJ2-2; perhaps TRBD2 as D (6 bases). Germline CDR1 and CDR2: SNHLY and FYNNEI. The CDR3 spans 14 residues. Deletions cut 3 bases from V and 5 bases from J, with 10 bases between. The CDR3 bases are TGTGCCAGCAGTGAGCTGCGGGATACCGGGGAGCTGTTTTTT. Its translation: CASSELRDTGELFF.

This clone showed up just once. The chain joins TRBV6-5 to TRBJ1-1; a weak D match, TRBD1 (5 bases). The CDR3 spans 14 residues. The germline V gene encodes CDR1 MNHEY and CDR2 SVGAGI. With 3 bases removed from V and 5 bases from J, the gap between germline ends came to 13 bases. The CDR3 protein is CASSYSGRGTEAFF. In nucleotides, the CDR3 is TGTGCCAGCAGTTATTCTGGACGGGGGACTGAAGCTTTCTTT.

V gene TRBV13 combines with J gene TRBJ1-1; D unresolved. The germline V gene has CDR1 PRHDT and CDR2 FYEKMQ (reference sequence). V gave up 5 bases and J gave up 1 base, with 8 bases separating them. The CDR3 sequence is 13 residues long. CDR3 sequence: CASSPTQNTEAFF. The CDR3 DNA is TGTGCCAGCAGCCCAACACAGAACACTGAAGCTTTCTTT.

The rearrangement links TRBV6-1 to TRBJ1-5; a weak D match, TRBD1 (6 bases). The CDR3 has 14 residues. CDR1 is MNHNS, CDR2 SASEGT, per germline. Trimming removed 6 bases at V and 5 bases at J, with 14 bases between. The CDR3 is CASRNWGGDQPQHF. The CDR3 DNA reads as TGTGCCAGCAGAAACTGGGGGGGCGATCAGCCCCAGCATTTT.

J is TRBJ1-1 and V is TRBV27, with a tentative D call TRBD1 (5 bases). V lost 1 base, J lost 4 bases, and 13 bases lay in between. CDR1 MNHEY and CDR2 SMNVEV come from the germline V gene (reference sequence). CDR3 length: 15 amino acids. The CDR3 loop reads CASSLLPYGGTEAFF. The CDR3 coding sequence is TGTGCCAGCAGTTTATTGCCCTACGGGGGCACTGAAGCTTTCTTT.

The genes are TRBV11-2 and TRBJ2-2; a weak D match, TRBD1 (6 bases). This CDR3 has 14 residues. Germline V gives CDR1 SGHAT, CDR2 FQNNGV. V was shortened by 3 bases and J by 7 bases, with 12 bases between the two germline ends. The CDR3 loop is CASSFTGSYGELFF. The CDR3 nucleotides are TGTGCCAGCAGCTTCACAGGGAGTTACGGGGAGCTGTTTTTT.

In regard to this clone: The junction does not match germline at one end; this may be a read error. The chain combines TRBV5-1 with TRBJ1-1; a possible D gene is TRBD1 (6 bases). The germline CDR1 and CDR2 sequences are SGHRS and YFSETQ. The CDR3 totals 13 residues. The CDR3 DNA is TGCGCCAGCAGTTTGGTACAGGGAGAGGGGGCTTTCTTT. This sequence encodes CASSLVQGEGAFF.

The V and J genes are TRBV4-1 and TRBJ2-1, with 8 bases that match TRBD2. CDR1 MGHRA and CDR2 YSYEKL come from the germline V gene. J gave up 0 bases and V 3 bases, and 10 bases lay outside the gene matches. This CDR3 is built from 18 residues. The DNA for the CDR3 is TGCGCCAGCAGCCAGAGCGTAGCGGGAAGGGGCTCCTACAATGAGCAGTTCTTC. As protein: CASSQSVAGRGSYNEQFF.

The J gene is TRBJ1-1, the V gene TRBV7-9; possible D gene TRBD1, 6 bases. The CDR3 loop spans 13 amino acids. Germline-derived CDR1 and CDR2 are SEHNR and FQNEAQ (reference sequence). The V end was cut by 5 bases, the J end by 4 bases, with 11 bases between. CDR3 sequence: CASSRTGFTEAFF. The CDR3 nucleotides are TGTGCCAGCAGCCGTACAGGGTTCACTGAAGCTTTCTTT.

The chain recombines TRBV6-1 with TRBJ2-7; maybe TRBD1 (5 bases). The CDR3 runs 12 residues. Germline V gene data show CDR1 as MNHNS and CDR2 as SASEGT. V shed 6 bases and J shed 6 bases, with 12 bases lying between them. The CDR3 reads CASRQTVPEQYF. The CDR3 nucleotides are TGTGCCAGCAGGCAGACAGTACCCGAGCAGTACTTC.

The sample holds one count of this clone. This sequence joins TRBV9 and TRBJ2-7; D is undetermined. The ends were cut back, 0 bases at V and 1 base at J, with 8 bases in the middle. Per germline, CDR1 SGDLS and CDR2 YYNGEE. The CDR3 has 14 amino acids. CDR3 sequence reads: CASSVEASSYEQYF. The DNA for the CDR3 is TGTGCCAGCAGCGTAGAAGCAAGTTCCTACGAGCAGTACTTC. The whole variable domain, filled in from reference TRBV9 and TRBJ2-7, reads DSGVTQTPKHLITATGQRVTLRCSPRSGDLSVYWYQQSLDQGLQFLIQYYNGEERAKGNILERFSAQQFPDLHSELNLSSLELGDSALYFCASSVEASSYEQYFGPGTRLTVT.

The chain links TRBV28 to TRBJ2-7, with D possibly matching TRBD2 (6 bases). CDR3 length: 15 amino acids. Trimming left V 6 bases short and J 0 bases short, with 15 bases between. Germline CDR1 reads MDHEN; CDR2 reads SYDVKM. The chain's CDR3 is CASRTAGFGSYEQYF. CDR3 nucleotide sequence: TGTGCCAGCAGAACTGCGGGATTCGGCTCCTACGAGCAGTACTTC.

The CDR3 nucleotides read TGCGCCAGCAGCGACAGAGACACCGGGGAGCTGTTTTTT. It yields the protein CASSDRDTGELFF. The rearrangement joins TRBV5-1 to TRBJ2-2; weak D call: TRBD1 (5 bases). Germline CDR1 and CDR2: SGHRS and YFSETQ. V shed 4 bases and J shed 3 bases, with 7 bases lying between them. There are 13 residues in the CDR3.

The V and J genes are TRBV7-8 and TRBJ2-5, with 12 bases lining up with TRBD2. The CDR3 extends over 18 amino acids. CDR1 SGHVS and CDR2 FQNEAQ come from the germline V gene. Germline trimming cut 3 bases from V and 8 bases from J; bases unmatched to any gene: 16. The CDR3 DNA reads TGTGCCAGCAGCTTCAGTATCACTAGCGGGGGGCCCCAAGTAACCCAGTACTTC. Translation gives CASSFSITSGGPQVTQYF.

V is TRBV27 and J is TRBJ2-1, with 16 bases lining up with TRBD2. Germline V gene data show CDR1 as MNHEY and CDR2 as SMNVEV (reference sequence). The CDR3 is 17 residues long. The trim removed 6 bases at V and 9 bases at J, leaving 11 bases unmatched. As DNA, the CDR3 is TGTGCCAGCAGCTCCCAGGGACTAGCGGGGGGGCCCGGTGAGCAGTTCTTC. This sequence encodes CASSSQGLAGGPGEQFF.

This clone was seen once. The J gene is TRBJ2-5, the V gene TRBV18; 7 nucleotides align to TRBD1. V lost 8 bases, J lost 2 bases, and 17 bases stayed unmatched. The V gene's germline CDR1 is KGHSH and CDR2 LQKENI. This CDR3 region has 17 residues. The CDR3 here is CASNSPGPAGGQETQYF. The CDR3 DNA is TGTGCCAGCAACTCACCAGGCCCGGCAGGGGGACAAGAGACCCAGTACTTC.

In its sample, this clone was seen once. The rearrangement links TRBV29-1 to TRBJ2-5, with a tentative D call TRBD2 (6 bases). The CDR3 loop spans 13 amino acids. Germline V lookup: CDR1 SQVTM, CDR2 ANQGSEA. V lost 1 base and J 5 bases, leaving 11 bases between the germline ends. The CDR3, as DNA: TGCAGCGTTGAAGGAGGACGGGGGGAGACCCAGTACTTC. This translates into CSVEGGRGETQYF.

This chain uses TRBV19 with TRBJ1-5; 7 bases fit TRBD1. Losses at the gene ends were 4 bases for V and 4 bases for J; bases not matched to a gene: 4. The germline gives CDR1 LNHDA, CDR2 SQIVND (reference sequence). The length of the CDR3 is 14 residues. DNA of the CDR3: TGTGCCAGTAGTACTTGGGACAGAAATCAGCCCCAGCATTTT. Translated, it gives CASSTWDRNQPQHF.

V gene TRBV28 combines with J gene TRBJ2-3; no reliable D call. V lost 7 bases and J lost 4, with 6 bases in between. In germline, CDR1 is MDHEN, CDR2 SYDVKM. This CDR3 comprises 11 residues. The CDR3 protein is CASKLSDTQYF. DNA for the CDR3: TGTGCCAGCAAGCTCTCAGATACGCAGTATTTT.

This chain connects TRBV2 to TRBJ2-1; D is unresolved. Trimming left V 7 bases short and J 4 bases short, with 14 bases between. Germline CDR1 reads SNHLY; CDR2 reads FYNNEI. The length of the CDR3 is 14 residues. CDR3 amino acids: CASNDLGRYNEQFF. The CDR3 nucleotides read TGTGCCAGCAATGACCTGGGCAGGTACAATGAGCAGTTCTTC.

This chain uses TRBV7-9 with TRBJ1-2; 7 positions match TRBD1. This CDR3 is built from 16 residues. V gave up 7 bases and J gave up 2 bases; unmatched junction bases: 13. Looked up from germline, CDR1 is SEHNR and CDR2 is FQNEAQ (reference sequence). CDR3 in amino acids: CASIYLPTGVNYGYTF. The CDR3 coding sequence is TGTGCCAGCATCTACCTACCCACAGGGGTCAACTATGGCTACACCTTC.

The rearrangement joins TRBV7-9 to TRBJ2-7; 14 bases match TRBD2. Per the germline V gene, CDR1 is SEHNR and CDR2 is FQNEAQ (reference sequence). The CDR3 consists of 18 residues. V lost 0 bases and J lost 4; bases outside the gene matches: 8. This CDR3 reads CASSLAGLAGGPPYEQYF. The CDR3 nucleotides read TGTGCCAGCAGCTTAGCTGGACTAGCGGGAGGACCCCCTTACGAGCAGTACTTC.

This chain uses TRBV11-3 with TRBJ1-3, with 10 bases lining up with TRBD1. Trimming at V came to 3 bases and at J to 0 bases, leaving 5 bases not matched to a gene. Germline CDR1 is SGHNT and CDR2 is YENEEA. This CDR3 region has 17 residues. The CDR3 nucleotides read TGTGCCAGCAGCTTCCGAGACAGGGGGCGCTCTGGAAACACCATATATTTT. Amino acid sequence: CASSFRDRGRSGNTIYF.

This chain uses TRBV11-2 with TRBJ2-2; the match to TRBD2 covers 8 bases. Germline V gives CDR1 SGHAT, CDR2 FQNNGV. This CDR3 has 17 residues. Trimming at V came to 5 bases and at J to 0 bases, leaving 8 bases not matched to a gene. CDR3 amino acids: CASSPARLAPNTGELFF. CDR3 nucleotide sequence: TGTGCCAGCAGCCCCGCGCGACTAGCGCCGAACACCGGGGAGCTGTTTTTT.

The J gene is TRBJ1-1, the V gene TRBV29-1, with 8 nucleotides matching TRBD1. CDR1 and CDR2 from the germline V gene are SQVTM and ANQGSEA. Trimming cost V 0 bases and J 11 bases; bases outside gene matches: 14. The CDR3 is made up of 15 amino acids. CDR3 region: CSVEDTGQVPGIAFF. The CDR3 DNA reads TGCAGCGTTGAAGATACGGGACAGGTACCCGGGATCGCTTTCTTT.

The chain has TRBV6-6 and TRBJ1-2; tentatively, D is TRBD1 (6 bases). The CDR3 consists of 13 residues. Germline V CDR1 and CDR2: MNHNY, SVGAGI (reference sequence). With 7 bases removed from V and 6 bases from J, the gap between germline ends came to 15 bases. The CDR3 loop reads CASNPQGWDGYTF. DNA of the CDR3: TGTGCCAGCAATCCTCAGGGGTGGGATGGCTACACCTTC.

The chain carries TRBV6-5 and TRBJ1-2; 10 bases align to TRBD1. The J segment lost 6 bases and the V segment lost 6 bases, leaving 7 bases of the junction unmatched. This CDR3 has 14 amino acids. Germline values: CDR1 MNHEY, CDR2 SVGAGI. As DNA, the CDR3 is TGTGCCAGCAGCTCACGCGGGACAGGGGATGGCTACACCTTC. This translates into CASSSRGTGDGYTF.

Here the CDR3 reads CASSSTSGTPYNEQFF. The CDR3, as DNA: TGTGCCAGCAGCTCGACTAGCGGGACCCCCTACAATGAGCAGTTCTTC. The genes are TRBV5-5 and TRBJ2-1; TRBD2 matches 11 bases. J gave up 2 bases and V 3 bases, and 4 bases lay outside the gene matches. The CDR3 covers 16 residues. The germline V gene encodes CDR1 SGHKS and CDR2 YYEKEE (reference sequence). The full variable domain, rest sourced from reference TRBV5-5 and TRBJ2-1, is DAGVTQSPTHLIKTRGQQVTLRCSPISGHKSVSWYQQVLGQGPQFIFQYYEKEERGRGNFPDRFSARQFPNYSSELNVNALLLGDSALYLCASSSTSGTPYNEQFFGPGTRLTVL.

The CDR3 sequence is CASSLRAGQETQYF. CDR3 in DNA: TGTGCCAGCAGCTTAAGAGCGGGGCAAGAGACCCAGTACTTC. V gene TRBV7-2 combines with J gene TRBJ2-5; 7 nucleotides align to TRBD2. The J segment lost 2 bases and the V segment lost 2 bases, leaving 2 bases of the junction unmatched. The CDR3 sequence is 14 residues long. Looked up from germline, CDR1 is SGHTA and CDR2 is FQGNSA.

CDR3 DNA: TGTGCCAGCAGTTCTCTAGCGGGAGGTCACTACGAGCAGTACTTC. It encodes CASSSLAGGHYEQYF. The rearrangement links TRBV7-2 to TRBJ2-7, with 11 bases aligning to TRBD2. The length of the CDR3 is 15 residues. Germline trimming cut 6 bases from V and 3 bases from J; bases unmatched to any gene: 7. CDR1 and CDR2 (germline): SGHTA, FQGNSA.

The chain uses TRBV28 and TRBJ2-1, with TRBD1 as a possible D gene (5 bases). The V end was cut by 9 bases, the J end by 8 bases, with 23 bases between. Germline V CDR1 and CDR2: MDHEN, SYDVKM. The CDR3 loop spans 15 amino acids. The chain's CDR3 is CASHPGFSAFYEQFF. In DNA form, the CDR3 reads TGTGCCAGTCACCCAGGGTTTTCCGCTTTCTATGAGCAGTTCTTC.